This T cell receptor beta chain was recovered during a study of graft-versus-host responses after intestinal transplantation. About the research overall: Multivisceral, liver-intestinal, or isolated intestinal grafts were transplanted into recipients. Anti-thymocyte globulin was used for induction in all recipients, who then took tacrolimus and steroids for roughly three years.

Findings and limits, study-wide: Across patients carrying graft-donor T cell macrochimerism, allografts held high graft-versus-host to host-versus-graft clonal ratios.

This CDR3 is 13 amino acids long. The V end was cut by 5 bases, the J end by 7 bases, with 14 bases between. Germline-derived CDR1 and CDR2 are SGHVS and FQNEAQ. The method was immunoSEQ multiplex PCR; TCRdb's version includes in-frame clones alone and lacks a portion of them. The table includes tens of thousands of clones, over 70% detected once. The table lists this clone with a count of one. The antigen is unknown. The specimen was unstimulated CD4+ T cells sorted from spleen or lymph node cells, collected before transplant. This sequence was found in a human donor who was the organ donor for an intestinal transplant. The chain has TRBV7-8 and TRBJ1-2; D may be TRBD1 (6 bases). Here the CDR3 reads CASSDAGARGYTF. DNA of the CDR3: TGTGCCAGCAGCGATGCGGGGGCGCGTGGCTACACCTTC.